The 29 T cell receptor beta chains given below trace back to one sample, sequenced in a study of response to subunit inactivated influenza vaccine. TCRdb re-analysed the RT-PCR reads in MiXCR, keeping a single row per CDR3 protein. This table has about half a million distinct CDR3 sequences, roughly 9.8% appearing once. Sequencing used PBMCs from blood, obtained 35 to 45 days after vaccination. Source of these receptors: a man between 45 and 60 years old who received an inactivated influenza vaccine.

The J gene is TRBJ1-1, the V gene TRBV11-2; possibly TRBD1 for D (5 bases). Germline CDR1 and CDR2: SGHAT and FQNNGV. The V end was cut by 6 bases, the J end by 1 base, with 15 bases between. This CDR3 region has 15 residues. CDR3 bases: TGTGCCAGCAGACGCGGATTTCAGGGGAACACTGAAGCTTTCTTT. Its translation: CASRRGFQGNTEAFF. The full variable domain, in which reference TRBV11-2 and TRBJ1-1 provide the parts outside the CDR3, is EAGVAQSPRYKIIEKRQSVAFWCNPISGHATLYWYQQILGQGPKLLIQFQNNGVVDDSQLPKDRFSAERLKGVDSTLKIQPAKLEDSAVYLCASRRGFQGNTEAFFGQGTRLTVV.

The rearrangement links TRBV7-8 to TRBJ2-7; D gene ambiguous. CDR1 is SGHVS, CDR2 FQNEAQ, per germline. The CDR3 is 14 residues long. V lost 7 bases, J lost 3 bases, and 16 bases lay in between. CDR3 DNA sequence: TGTGCCAGCATCCATGGGAACAGCAACTACGAGCAGTACTTC. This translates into CASIHGNSNYEQYF. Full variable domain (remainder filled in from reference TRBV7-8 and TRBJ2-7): GAGVSQSPRYKVAKRGQDVALRCDPISGHVSLFWYQQALGQGPEFLTYFQNEAQLDKSGLPSDRFFAERPEGSVSTLKIQRTQQEDSAVYLCASIHGNSNYEQYFGPGTRLTVT.

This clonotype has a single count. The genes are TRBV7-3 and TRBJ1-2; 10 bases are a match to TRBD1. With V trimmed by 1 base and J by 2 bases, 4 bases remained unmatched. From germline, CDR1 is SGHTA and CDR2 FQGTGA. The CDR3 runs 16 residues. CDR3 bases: TGTGCCAGCAGCTTAATAACGGGACAGGGGAACTATGGCTACACCTTC. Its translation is CASSLITGQGNYGYTF.

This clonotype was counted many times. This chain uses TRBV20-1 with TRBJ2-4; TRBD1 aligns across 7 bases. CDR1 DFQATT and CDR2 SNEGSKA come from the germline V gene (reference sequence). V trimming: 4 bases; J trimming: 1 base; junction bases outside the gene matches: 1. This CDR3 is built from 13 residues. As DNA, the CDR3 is TGCAGTGCTACCAGGGGGGCCAAAAACATTCAGTACTTC. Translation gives CSATRGAKNIQYF.

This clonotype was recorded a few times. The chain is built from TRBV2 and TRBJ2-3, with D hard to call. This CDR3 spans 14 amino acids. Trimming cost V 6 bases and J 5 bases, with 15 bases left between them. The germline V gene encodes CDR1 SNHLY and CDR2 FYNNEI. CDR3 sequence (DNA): TGTGCCAGCAGAGCCGGGCCCCTGAGAGATACGCAGTATTTT. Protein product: CASRAGPLRDTQYF.

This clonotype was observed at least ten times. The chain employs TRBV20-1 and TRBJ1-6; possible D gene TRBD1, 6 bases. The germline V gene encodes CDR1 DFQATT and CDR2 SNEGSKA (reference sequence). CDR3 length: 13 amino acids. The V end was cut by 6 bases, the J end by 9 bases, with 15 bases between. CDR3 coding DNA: TGCAGTGCCCCACGGGACATCAGTTCACCCCTCCACTTT. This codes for CSAPRDISSPLHF.

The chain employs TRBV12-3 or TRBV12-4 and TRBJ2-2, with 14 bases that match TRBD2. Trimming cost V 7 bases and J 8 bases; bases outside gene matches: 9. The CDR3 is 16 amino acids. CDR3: CASTATSGRAAGELFF. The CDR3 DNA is TGTGCCAGCACCGCGACTAGCGGGAGGGCCGCGGGGGAGCTGTTTTTT.

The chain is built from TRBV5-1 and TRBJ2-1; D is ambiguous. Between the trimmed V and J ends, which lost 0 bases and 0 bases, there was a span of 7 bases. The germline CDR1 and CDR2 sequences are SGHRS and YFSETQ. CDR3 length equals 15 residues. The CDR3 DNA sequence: TGCGCCAGCAGCTTGGTACAGCGCTCCTACAATGAGCAGTTCTTC. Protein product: CASSLVQRSYNEQFF. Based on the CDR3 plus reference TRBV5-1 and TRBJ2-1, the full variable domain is KAGVTQTPRYLIKTRGQQVTLSCSPISGHRSVSWYQQTPGQGLQFLFEYFSETQRNKGNFPGRFSGRQFSNSRSEMNVSTLELGDSALYLCASSLVQRSYNEQFFGPGTRLTVL.

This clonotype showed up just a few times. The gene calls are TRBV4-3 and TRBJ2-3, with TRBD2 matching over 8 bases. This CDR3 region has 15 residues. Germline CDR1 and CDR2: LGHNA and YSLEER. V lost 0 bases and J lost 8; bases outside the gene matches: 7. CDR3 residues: CASSQDTTGGGTQYF. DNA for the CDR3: TGCGCCAGCAGCCAAGATACCACGGGGGGGGGTACGCAGTATTTT.

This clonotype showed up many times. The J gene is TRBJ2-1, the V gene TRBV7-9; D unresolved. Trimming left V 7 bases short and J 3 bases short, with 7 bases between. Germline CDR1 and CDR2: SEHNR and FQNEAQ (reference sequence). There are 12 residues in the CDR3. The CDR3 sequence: CASKVLYNEQFF. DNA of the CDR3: TGTGCCAGCAAGGTACTCTACAATGAGCAGTTCTTC. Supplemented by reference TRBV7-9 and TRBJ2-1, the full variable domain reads DTGVSQNPRHKITKRGQNVTFRCDPISEHNRLYWYRQTLGQGPEFLTYFQNEAQLEKSRLLSDRFSAERPKGSFSTLEIQRTEQGDSAMYLCASKVLYNEQFFGPGTRLTVL.

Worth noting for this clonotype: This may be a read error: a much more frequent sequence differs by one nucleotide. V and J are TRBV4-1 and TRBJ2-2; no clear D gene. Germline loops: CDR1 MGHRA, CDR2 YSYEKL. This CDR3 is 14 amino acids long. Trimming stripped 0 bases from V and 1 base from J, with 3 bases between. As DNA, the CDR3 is TGCGCCAGCAGCCAAGATCGGAACACCGGGGAGCTGTTTTTT. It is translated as CASSQDRNTGELFF.

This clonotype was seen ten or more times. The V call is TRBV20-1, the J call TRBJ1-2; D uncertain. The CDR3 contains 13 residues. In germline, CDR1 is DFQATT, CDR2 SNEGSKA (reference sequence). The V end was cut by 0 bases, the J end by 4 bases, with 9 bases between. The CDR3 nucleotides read TGCAGTGCTAGAGATCCGGCGAGCTATGGCTACACCTTC. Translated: CSARDPASYGYTF.

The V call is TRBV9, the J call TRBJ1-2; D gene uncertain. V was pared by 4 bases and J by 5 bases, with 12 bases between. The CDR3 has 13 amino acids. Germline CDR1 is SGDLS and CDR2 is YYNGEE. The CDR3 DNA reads TGTGCCAGCAGCAAACGGACGGCTTATGGCTACACCTTC. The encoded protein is CASSKRTAYGYTF.

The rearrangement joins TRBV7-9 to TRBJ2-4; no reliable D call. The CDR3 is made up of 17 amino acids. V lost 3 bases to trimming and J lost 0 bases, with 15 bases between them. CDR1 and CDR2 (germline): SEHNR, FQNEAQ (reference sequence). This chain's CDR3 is CASSFPNSRLAKNIQYF. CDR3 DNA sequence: TGTGCCAGCAGCTTCCCCAACTCAAGATTAGCCAAAAACATTCAGTACTTC.

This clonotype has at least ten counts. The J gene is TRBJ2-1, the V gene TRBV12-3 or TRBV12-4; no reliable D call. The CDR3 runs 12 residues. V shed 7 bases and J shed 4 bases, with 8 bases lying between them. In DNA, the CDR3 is TGTGCCAGCACCTCGGTTTACAATGAGCAGTTCTTC. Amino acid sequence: CASTSVYNEQFF.

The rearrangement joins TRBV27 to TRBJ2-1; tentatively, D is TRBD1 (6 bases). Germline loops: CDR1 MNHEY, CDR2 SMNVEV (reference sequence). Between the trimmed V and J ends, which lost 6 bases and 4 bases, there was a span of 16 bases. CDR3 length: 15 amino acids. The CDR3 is CASRRSGTRYNEQFF. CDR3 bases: TGTGCCAGCAGAAGATCCGGGACAAGATACAATGAGCAGTTCTTC.

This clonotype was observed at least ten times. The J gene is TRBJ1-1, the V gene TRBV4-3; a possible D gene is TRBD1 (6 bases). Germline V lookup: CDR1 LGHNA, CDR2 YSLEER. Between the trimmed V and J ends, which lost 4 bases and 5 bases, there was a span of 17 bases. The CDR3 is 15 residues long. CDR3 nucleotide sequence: TGCGCCAGCAGCCCCAAGGCACAGGGCGGAACTGAAGCTTTCTTT. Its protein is CASSPKAQGGTEAFF.

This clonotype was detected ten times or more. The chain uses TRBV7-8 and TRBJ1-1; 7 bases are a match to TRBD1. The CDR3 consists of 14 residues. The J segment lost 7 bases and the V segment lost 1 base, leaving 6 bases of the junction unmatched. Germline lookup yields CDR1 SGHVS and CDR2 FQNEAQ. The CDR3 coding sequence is TGTGCCAGCAGCTTAGGGGACAGCTCCTATGAAGCTTTCTTT. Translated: CASSLGDSSYEAFF.

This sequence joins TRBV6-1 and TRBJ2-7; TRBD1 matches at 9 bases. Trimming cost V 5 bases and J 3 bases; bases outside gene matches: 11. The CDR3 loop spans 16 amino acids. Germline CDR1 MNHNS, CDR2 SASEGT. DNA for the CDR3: TGTGCCAGCAGTCGACAACCGGGACAGGGTTTCTACGAGCAGTACTTC. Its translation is CASSRQPGQGFYEQYF.

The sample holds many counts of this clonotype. CDR3 residues: CASSLASSTTYEQYF. CDR3 coding DNA: TGCGCCAGCAGCTTGGCTAGTTCTACTACATACGAGCAGTACTTC. This chain connects TRBV5-1 to TRBJ2-7; D unresolved. The CDR3 runs 15 residues. V shed 0 bases and J shed 4 bases, with 14 bases lying between them. CDR1 SGHRS and CDR2 YFSETQ come from the germline V gene. Supplemented by reference TRBV5-1 and TRBJ2-7, the full variable domain reads KAGVTQTPRYLIKTRGQQVTLSCSPISGHRSVSWYQQTPGQGLQFLFEYFSETQRNKGNFPGRFSGRQFSNSRSEMNVSTLELGDSALYLCASSLASSTTYEQYFGPGTRLTVT.

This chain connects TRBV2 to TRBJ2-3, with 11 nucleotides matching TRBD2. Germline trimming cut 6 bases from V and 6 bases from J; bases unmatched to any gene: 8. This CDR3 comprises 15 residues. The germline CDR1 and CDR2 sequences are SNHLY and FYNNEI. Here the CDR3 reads CASSAELAGVDTQYF. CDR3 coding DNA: TGTGCCAGCAGCGCGGAACTAGCGGGAGTGGATACGCAGTATTTT.

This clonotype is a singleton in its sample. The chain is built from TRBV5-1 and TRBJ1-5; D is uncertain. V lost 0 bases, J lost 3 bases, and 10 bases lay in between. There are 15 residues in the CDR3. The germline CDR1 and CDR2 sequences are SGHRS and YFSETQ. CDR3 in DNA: TGCGCCAGCAGCTTGGTAGGGCTCCCCAATCAGCCCCAGCATTTT. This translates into CASSLVGLPNQPQHF.

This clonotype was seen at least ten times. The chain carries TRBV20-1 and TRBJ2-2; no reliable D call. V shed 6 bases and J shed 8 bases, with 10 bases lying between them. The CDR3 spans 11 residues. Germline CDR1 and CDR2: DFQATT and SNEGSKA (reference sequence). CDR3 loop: CSAPWGGELFF. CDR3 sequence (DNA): TGCAGTGCCCCCTGGGGAGGGGAGCTGTTTTTT.

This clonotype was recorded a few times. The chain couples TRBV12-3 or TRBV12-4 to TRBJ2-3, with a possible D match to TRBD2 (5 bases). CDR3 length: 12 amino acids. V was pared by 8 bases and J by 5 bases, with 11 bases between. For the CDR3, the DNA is TGTGCCAGCGTTTGGGGAGTAGATACGCAGTATTTT. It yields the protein CASVWGVDTQYF.

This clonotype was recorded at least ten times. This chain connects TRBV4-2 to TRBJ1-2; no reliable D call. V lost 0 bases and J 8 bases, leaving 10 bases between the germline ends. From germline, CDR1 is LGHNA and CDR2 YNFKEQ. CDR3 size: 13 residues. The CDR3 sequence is CASSQDLGTGYTF. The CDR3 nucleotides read TGTGCCAGCAGCCAAGATCTGGGAACCGGCTACACCTTC.

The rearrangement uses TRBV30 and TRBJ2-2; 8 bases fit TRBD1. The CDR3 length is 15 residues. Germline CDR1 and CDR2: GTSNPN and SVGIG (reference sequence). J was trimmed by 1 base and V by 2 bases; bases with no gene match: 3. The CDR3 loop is CAWSRQGWNTGELFF. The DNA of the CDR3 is TGTGCCTGGAGTAGACAGGGGTGGAACACCGGGGAGCTGTTTTTT.

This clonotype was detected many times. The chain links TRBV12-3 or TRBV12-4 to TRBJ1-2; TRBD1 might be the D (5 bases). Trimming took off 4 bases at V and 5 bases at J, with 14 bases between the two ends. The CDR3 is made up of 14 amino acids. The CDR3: CASSSPDSEYGYTF. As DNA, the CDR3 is TGTGCCAGCAGTTCTCCAGACAGCGAGTATGGCTACACCTTC.

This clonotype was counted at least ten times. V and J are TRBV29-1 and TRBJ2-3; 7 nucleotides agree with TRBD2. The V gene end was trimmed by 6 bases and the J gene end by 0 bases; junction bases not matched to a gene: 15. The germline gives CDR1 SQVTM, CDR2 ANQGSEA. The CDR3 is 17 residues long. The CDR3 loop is CSVAPWGSGFSTDTQYF. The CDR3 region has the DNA TGCAGCGTCGCGCCCTGGGGTAGCGGGTTCAGCACAGATACGCAGTATTTT.

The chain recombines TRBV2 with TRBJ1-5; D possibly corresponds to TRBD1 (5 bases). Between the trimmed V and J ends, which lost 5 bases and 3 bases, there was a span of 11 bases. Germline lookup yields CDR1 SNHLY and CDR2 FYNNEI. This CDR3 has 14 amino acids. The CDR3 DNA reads TGTGCCAGCAGTTTCAGGGTCTCCAATCAGCCCCAGCATTTT. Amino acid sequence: CASSFRVSNQPQHF.